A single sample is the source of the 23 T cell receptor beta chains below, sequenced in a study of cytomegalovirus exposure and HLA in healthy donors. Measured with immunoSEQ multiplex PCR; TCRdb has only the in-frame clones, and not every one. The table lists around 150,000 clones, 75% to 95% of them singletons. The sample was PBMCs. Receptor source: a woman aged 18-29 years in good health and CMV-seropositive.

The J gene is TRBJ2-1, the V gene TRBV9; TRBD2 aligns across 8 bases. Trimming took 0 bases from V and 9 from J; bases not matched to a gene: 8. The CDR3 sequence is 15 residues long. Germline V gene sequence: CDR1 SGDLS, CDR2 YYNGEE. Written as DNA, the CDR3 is TGTGCCAGCAGCGTAGGTAGCGGGGCCTATGGTGAGCAGTTCTTC. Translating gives CASSVGSGAYGEQFF.

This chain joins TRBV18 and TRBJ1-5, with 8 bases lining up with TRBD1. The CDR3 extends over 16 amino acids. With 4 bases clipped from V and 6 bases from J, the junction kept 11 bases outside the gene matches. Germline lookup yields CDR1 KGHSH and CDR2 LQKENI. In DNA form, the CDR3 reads TGTGCCAGCTCACGAACGGACAGGGTTGGGAGTCAGCCCCAGCATTTT. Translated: CASSRTDRVGSQPQHF. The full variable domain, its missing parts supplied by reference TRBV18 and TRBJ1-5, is NAGVMQNPRHLVRRRGQEARLRCSPMKGHSHVYWYRQLPEEGLKFMVYLQKENIIDESGMPKERFSAEFPKEGPSILRIQQVVRGDSAAYFCASSRTDRVGSQPQHFGDGTRLSIL.

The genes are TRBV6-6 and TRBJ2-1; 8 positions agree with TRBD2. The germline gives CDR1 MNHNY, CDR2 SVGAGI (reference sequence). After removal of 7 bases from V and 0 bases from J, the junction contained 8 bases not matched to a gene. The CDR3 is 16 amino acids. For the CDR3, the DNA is TGTGCCAGCACCACGGGGGGGTGGGGCTCCTACAATGAGCAGTTCTTC. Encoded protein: CASTTGGWGSYNEQFF.

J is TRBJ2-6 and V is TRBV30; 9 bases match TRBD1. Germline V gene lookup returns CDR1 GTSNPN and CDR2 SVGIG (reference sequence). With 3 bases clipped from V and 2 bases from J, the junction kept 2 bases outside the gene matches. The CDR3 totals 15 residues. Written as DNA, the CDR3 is TGTGCCTGGAGCGGGGACAGGGCTGGGGCCAACGTCCTGACTTTC. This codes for CAWSGDRAGANVLTF. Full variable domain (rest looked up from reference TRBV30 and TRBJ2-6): SQTIHQWPATLVQPVGSPLSLECTVEGTSNPNLYWYRQAAGRGLQLLFYSVGIGQISSEVPQNLSASRPQDRQFILSSKKLLLSDSGFYLCAWSGDRAGANVLTFGAGSRLTVL.

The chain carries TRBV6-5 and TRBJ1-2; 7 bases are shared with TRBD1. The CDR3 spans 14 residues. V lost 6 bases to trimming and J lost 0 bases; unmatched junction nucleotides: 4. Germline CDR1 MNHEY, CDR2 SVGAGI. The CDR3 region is CASSPQGSNYGYTF. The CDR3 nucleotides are TGTGCCAGCAGCCCACAGGGGTCTAACTATGGCTACACCTTC.

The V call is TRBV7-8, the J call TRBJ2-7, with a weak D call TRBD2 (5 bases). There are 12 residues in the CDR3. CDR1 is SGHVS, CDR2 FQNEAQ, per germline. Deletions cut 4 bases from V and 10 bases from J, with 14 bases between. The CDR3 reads CASSSLARAQYF. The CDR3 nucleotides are TGTGCCAGCAGCTCATTAGCGAGAGCTCAGTACTTC. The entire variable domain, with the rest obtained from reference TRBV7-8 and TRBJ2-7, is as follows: GAGVSQSPRYKVAKRGQDVALRCDPISGHVSLFWYQQALGQGPEFLTYFQNEAQLDKSGLPSDRFFAERPEGSVSTLKIQRTQQEDSAVYLCASSSLARAQYFGPGTRLTVT.

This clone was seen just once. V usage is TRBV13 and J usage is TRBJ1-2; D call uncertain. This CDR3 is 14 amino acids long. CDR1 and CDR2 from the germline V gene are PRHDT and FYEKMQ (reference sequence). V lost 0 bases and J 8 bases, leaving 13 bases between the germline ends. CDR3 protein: CASSLGQLPLGYTF. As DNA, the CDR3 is TGTGCCAGCAGCTTAGGACAGTTACCTCTCGGCTACACCTTC.

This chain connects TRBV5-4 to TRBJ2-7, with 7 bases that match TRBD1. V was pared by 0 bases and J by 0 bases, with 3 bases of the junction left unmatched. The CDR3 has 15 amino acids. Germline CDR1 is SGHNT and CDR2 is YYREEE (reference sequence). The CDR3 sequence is CASSLGAGGSYEQYF. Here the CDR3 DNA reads TGTGCCAGCAGCTTGGGGGCAGGGGGCTCCTACGAGCAGTACTTC.

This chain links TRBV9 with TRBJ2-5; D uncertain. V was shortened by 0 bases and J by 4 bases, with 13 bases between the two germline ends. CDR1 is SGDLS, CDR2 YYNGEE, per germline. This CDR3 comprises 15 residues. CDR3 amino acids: CASSVAVAERETQYF. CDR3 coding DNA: TGTGCCAGCAGCGTAGCGGTTGCGGAGCGAGAGACCCAGTACTTC.

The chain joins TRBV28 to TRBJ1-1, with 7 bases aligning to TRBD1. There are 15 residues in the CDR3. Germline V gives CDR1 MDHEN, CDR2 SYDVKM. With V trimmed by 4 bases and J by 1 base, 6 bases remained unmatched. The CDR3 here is CASSYAGQTNTEAFF. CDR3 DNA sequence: TGTGCCAGCAGTTACGCGGGACAGACGAACACTGAAGCTTTCTTT.

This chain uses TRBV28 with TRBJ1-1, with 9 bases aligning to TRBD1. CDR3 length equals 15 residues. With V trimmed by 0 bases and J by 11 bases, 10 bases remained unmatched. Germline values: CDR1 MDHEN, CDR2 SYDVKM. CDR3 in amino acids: CASSLWGSGTGRAFF. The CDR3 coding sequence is TGTGCCAGCAGTTTATGGGGTTCCGGGACAGGGAGGGCTTTCTTT.

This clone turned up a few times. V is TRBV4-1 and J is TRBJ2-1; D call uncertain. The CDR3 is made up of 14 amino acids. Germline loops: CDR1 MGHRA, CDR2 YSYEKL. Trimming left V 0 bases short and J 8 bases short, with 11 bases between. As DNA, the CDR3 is TGCGCCAGCAGCCAAGATTTGGCTAGTTATGAGCAGTTCTTC. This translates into CASSQDLASYEQFF.

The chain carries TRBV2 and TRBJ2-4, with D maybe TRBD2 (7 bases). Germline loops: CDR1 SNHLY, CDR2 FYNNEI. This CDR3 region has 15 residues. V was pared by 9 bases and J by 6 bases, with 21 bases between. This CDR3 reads CASRQTQGGGNIQYF. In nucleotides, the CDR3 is TGTGCCAGTCGGCAAACACAGGGCGGGGGAAACATTCAGTACTTC.

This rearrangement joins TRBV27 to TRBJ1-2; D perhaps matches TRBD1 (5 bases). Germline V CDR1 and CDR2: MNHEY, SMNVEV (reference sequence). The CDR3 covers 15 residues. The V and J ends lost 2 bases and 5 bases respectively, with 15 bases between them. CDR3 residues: CASSLQETDFYGYTF. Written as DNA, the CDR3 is TGTGCCAGCAGTTTACAAGAGACAGATTTTTATGGCTACACCTTC.

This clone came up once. The CDR3 protein is CASSQDTVGQTRRYTF. For the CDR3, the DNA is TGCGCCAGCAGCCAAGATACCGTCGGACAGACCAGGCGCTACACCTTC. The chain recombines TRBV4-1 with TRBJ1-2; tentatively, D is TRBD1 (6 bases). CDR3 length equals 16 residues. CDR1 MGHRA and CDR2 YSYEKL come from the germline V gene. V was clipped by 0 bases and J by 9 bases, with 20 bases between them.

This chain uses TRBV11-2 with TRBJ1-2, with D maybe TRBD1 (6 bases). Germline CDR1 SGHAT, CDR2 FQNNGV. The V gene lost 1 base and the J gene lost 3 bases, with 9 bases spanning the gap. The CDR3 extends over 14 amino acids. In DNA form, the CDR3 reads TGTGCCAGCAGCTTAGTGGCAGGGGACTATGGCTACACCTTC. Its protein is CASSLVAGDYGYTF.

The CDR3 here is CASSGGQLNEKLFF. As DNA, the CDR3 is TGTGCCAGCAGCGGTGGACAGCTTAATGAAAAACTGTTTTTT. This chain connects TRBV9 to TRBJ1-4; TRBD1 might be the D (6 bases). V lost 3 bases and J 4 bases, leaving 10 bases between the germline ends. Germline CDR1 is SGDLS and CDR2 is YYNGEE. The CDR3 extends over 14 amino acids.

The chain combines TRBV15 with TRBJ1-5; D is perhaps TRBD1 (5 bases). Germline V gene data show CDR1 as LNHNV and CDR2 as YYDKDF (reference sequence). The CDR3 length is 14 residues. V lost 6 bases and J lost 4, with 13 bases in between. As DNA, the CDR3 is TGTGCCACCAGTCTCTTTAGGGGAAATCAGCCCCAGCATTTT. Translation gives CATSLFRGNQPQHF.

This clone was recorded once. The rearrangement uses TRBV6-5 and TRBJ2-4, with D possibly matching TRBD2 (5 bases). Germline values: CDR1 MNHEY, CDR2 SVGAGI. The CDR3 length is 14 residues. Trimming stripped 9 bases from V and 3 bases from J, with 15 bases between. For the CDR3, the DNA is TGTGCCAGTCGGGGAGAGTTCGGCAAAAACATTCAGTACTTC. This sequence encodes CASRGEFGKNIQYF.

CDR3 loop: CASSLVRGTDYEQYF. The CDR3 DNA reads TGCGCCAGCAGCCTGGTGAGGGGGACCGACTACGAGCAGTACTTC. The V call is TRBV4-1, the J call TRBJ2-7, with a possible D match to TRBD1 (6 bases). Trimming cost V 4 bases and J 3 bases, with 16 bases left between them. The CDR3 sequence is 15 residues long. Per the germline V gene, CDR1 is MGHRA and CDR2 is YSYEKL.

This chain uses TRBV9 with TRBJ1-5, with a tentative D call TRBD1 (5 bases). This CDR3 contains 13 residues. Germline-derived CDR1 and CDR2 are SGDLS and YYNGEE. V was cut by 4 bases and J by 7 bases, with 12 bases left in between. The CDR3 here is CASSFRDSQPQHF. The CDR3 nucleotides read TGTGCCAGCAGCTTCCGCGACAGCCAGCCCCAGCATTTT.

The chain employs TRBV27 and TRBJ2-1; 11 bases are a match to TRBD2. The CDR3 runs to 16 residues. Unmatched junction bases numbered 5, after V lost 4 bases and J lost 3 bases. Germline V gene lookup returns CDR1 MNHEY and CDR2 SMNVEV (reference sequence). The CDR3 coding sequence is TGTGCCAGCAGTTCCAAACTAGCGGGAGACTACAATGAGCAGTTCTTC. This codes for CASSSKLAGDYNEQFF.

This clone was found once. The CDR3 nucleotides read TGTGCCAGCAGTCCCGGGACACTCTACGAGCAGTACTTC. Protein: CASSPGTLYEQYF. The chain employs TRBV7-6 and TRBJ2-7, with D possibly matching TRBD1 (6 bases). Germline V gene lookup returns CDR1 SGHVS and CDR2 FNYEAQ. The CDR3 sequence is 13 residues long. V lost 6 bases and J 3 bases, leaving 12 bases between the germline ends.